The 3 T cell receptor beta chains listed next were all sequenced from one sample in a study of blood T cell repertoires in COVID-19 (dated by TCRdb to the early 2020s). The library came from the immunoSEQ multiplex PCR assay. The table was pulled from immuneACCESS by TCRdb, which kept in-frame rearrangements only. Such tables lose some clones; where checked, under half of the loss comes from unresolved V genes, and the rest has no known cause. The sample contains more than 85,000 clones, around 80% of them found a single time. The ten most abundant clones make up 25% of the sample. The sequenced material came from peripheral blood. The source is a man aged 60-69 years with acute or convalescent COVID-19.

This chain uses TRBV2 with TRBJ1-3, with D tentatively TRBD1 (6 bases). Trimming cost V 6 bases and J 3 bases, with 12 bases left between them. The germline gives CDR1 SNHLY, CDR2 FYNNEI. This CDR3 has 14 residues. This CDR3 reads CASRQTGSGNTIYF. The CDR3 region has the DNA TGTGCCAGCAGGCAAACAGGGAGTGGAAACACCATATATTTT.

CDR3 sequence (DNA): TGTGCCAGCAGCTTTACATTCCCAACAGGCAATCAGCCCCAGCATTTT. Its protein product is CASSFTFPTGNQPQHF. The chain combines TRBV7-2 with TRBJ1-5; no clear D. V lost 3 bases to trimming and J lost 2 bases, with 14 bases between them. This CDR3 contains 16 residues. Germline CDR1 reads SGHTA; CDR2 reads FQGNSA. The variable domain in full, completed from reference TRBV7-2 and TRBJ1-5, reads GAGVSQSPSNKVTEKGKDVELRCDPISGHTALYWYRQSLGQGLEFLIYFQGNSAPDKSGLPSDRFSAERTGGSVSTLTIQRTQQEDSAVYLCASSFTFPTGNQPQHFGDGTRLSIL.

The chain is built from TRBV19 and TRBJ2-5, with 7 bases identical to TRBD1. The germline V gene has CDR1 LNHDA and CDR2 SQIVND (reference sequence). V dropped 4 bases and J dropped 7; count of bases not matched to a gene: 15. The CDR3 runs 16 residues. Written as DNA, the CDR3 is TGTGCCAGTAGTACCAGGACAGGTCTCTCGTCCGGGACCCAGTACTTC. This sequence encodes CASSTRTGLSSGTQYF.